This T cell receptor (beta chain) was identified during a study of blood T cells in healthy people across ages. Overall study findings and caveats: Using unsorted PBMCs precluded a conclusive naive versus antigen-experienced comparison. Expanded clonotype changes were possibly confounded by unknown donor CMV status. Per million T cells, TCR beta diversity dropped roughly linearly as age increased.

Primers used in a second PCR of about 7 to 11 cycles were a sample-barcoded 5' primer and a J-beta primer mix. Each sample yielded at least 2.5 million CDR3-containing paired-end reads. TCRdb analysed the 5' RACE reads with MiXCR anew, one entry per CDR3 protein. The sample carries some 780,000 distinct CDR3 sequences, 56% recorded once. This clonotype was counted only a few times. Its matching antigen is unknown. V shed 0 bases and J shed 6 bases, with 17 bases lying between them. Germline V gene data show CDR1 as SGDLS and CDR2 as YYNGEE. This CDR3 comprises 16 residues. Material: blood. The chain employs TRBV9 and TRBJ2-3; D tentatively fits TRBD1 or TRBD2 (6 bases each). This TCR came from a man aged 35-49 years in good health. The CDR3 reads CASSVGGTTLGDTQYF. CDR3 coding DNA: TGTGCCAGCAGCGTAGGCGGGACAACCTTGGGGGATACGCAGTATTTT.